Listed below are T cell receptor beta chains from one sample, sequenced in a study of identical twins. One entry per CDR3 protein, called by TCRdb with MiXCR from the 5' RACE reads. Of hundreds of thousands of distinct CDR3 sequences listed, 24% are singletons. These data were also filed under a second study, of T cells expressing NK-cell markers.

The source material was CD4+ T cells sorted from blood. These receptors originate from a woman aged 18 to 35 in good health. CDR3s include the opening cysteine and the closing phenylalanine or tryptophan. Each record gives: J gene, V gene, D gene, clone size, CDR3 protein, CDR3 DNA. The D gene is left open where the match is weak. Only part of the rows carry a size: once, few, many, or a class if the clone is expanded.

j_gene: TRBJ2-7
v_gene: TRBV12-3/TRBV12-4
d_gene: NA
abundance: NA
CDR3aa: CASSLAVPALVDGGEQYF
CDR3nt: TGTGCCAGCAGTTTAGCGGTCCCCGCTCTGGTAGATGGCGGCGAGCAGTACTTC

j_gene: TRBJ2-7
v_gene: TRBV20-1
d_gene: NA
abundance: few
CDR3aa: CSARAKSSYEQYF
CDR3nt: TGCAGTGCTAGGGCCAAGAGCTCCTACGAGCAGTACTTC

j_gene: TRBJ1-1
v_gene: TRBV10-3
d_gene: TRBD1
abundance: NA
CDR3aa: CAISSYGGGTDEAFF
CDR3nt: TGTGCCATCAGTAGTTATGGAGGGGGGACAGATGAAGCTTTCTTT

j_gene: TRBJ1-1
v_gene: TRBV27
d_gene: NA
abundance: NA
CDR3aa: CASDRGAFF
CDR3nt: TGTGCCAGCGATCGCGGGGCTTTCTTT

j_gene: TRBJ2-3
v_gene: TRBV12-3/TRBV12-4
d_gene: TRBD2
abundance: once
CDR3aa: CASSLAGGSVDTQYF
CDR3nt: TGTGCCAGCAGTTTGGCGGGGGGGTCGGTAGATACGCAGTATTTT

j_gene: TRBJ1-1
v_gene: TRBV5-5
d_gene: TRBD1
abundance: NA
CDR3aa: CASSRRTGRMGNTEAFF
CDR3nt: TGTGCCAGCAGCAGGCGGACAGGGAGGATGGGAAACACTGAAGCTTTCTTT

j_gene: TRBJ2-3
v_gene: TRBV20-1
d_gene: NA
abundance: few
CDR3aa: CSTTWRGADTQYF
CDR3nt: TGCAGTACCACCTGGCGGGGTGCAGATACGCAGTATTTT

j_gene: TRBJ2-3
v_gene: TRBV7-3
d_gene: NA
abundance: NA
CDR3aa: CASSLSGRASTDTQYF
CDR3nt: TGTGCCAGCAGCTTAAGTGGCAGGGCCTCCACAGATACGCAGTATTTT

j_gene: TRBJ2-3
v_gene: TRBV19
d_gene: NA
abundance: NA
CDR3aa: CASSIADTQYF
CDR3nt: TGTGCCAGTAGTATAGCCGATACGCAGTATTTT

j_gene: TRBJ2-1
v_gene: TRBV6-2/TRBV6-3
d_gene: NA
abundance: NA
CDR3aa: CASSNPFLAYNEQFF
CDR3nt: TGTGCCAGCAGCAATCCCTTCCTGGCCTACAATGAGCAGTTCTTC

j_gene: TRBJ1-2
v_gene: TRBV25-1
d_gene: NA
abundance: NA
CDR3aa: CASSGGRNYGYTF
CDR3nt: TGTGCCAGCAGTGGGGGACGCAACTATGGCTACACCTTC

j_gene: TRBJ2-7
v_gene: TRBV11-2
d_gene: TRBD1
abundance: NA
CDR3aa: CASTPDRFTYEQYF
CDR3nt: TGTGCCAGCACCCCGGACAGGTTTACCTACGAGCAGTACTTC